These 20 T cell receptor beta chains were all obtained from the same sample, sequenced in a study of Graves' ophthalmopathy and Graves' hyperthyroidism. RNA transcripts provided the template for amplifying TCR beta CDR3 regions. HTBI primers primed a first-round RT-PCR, and a second-round multiplex PCR followed. From the multiplex PCR reads, TCRdb called clonotypes with MiXCR, one entry per CDR3 protein. The table has under 250,000 distinct CDR3 sequences, 20% to 25% seen once. The sequenced material came from peripheral blood. Receptors originate from a woman between 45 and 65 years old with Graves' ophthalmopathy.

This clonotype was observed many times. The chain carries TRBV11-2 and TRBJ2-7; 8 nucleotides line up with TRBD2. Germline V gene sequence: CDR1 SGHAT, CDR2 FQNNGV. The CDR3 spans 14 residues. With V trimmed by 7 bases and J by 2 bases, 7 bases remained unmatched. CDR3 amino acids: CASTPTSGPYEQYF. The CDR3 coding sequence is TGTGCCAGCACCCCAACTAGCGGTCCCTACGAGCAGTACTTC.

This clonotype has ten or more counts. The CDR3 reads CATSRRETEAFF. The CDR3 coding sequence is TGTGCCACCAGCAGGAGGGAGACTGAAGCTTTCTTT. The chain recombines TRBV15 with TRBJ1-1, with D unresolved. The CDR3 runs 12 residues. Germline lookup yields CDR1 LNHNV and CDR2 YYDKDF (reference sequence). Trimming removed 3 bases at V and 5 bases at J, with 7 bases between.

This clonotype has at least ten counts. V gene TRBV6-5 combines with J gene TRBJ2-7; D is unresolved. In germline, CDR1 is MNHEY, CDR2 SVGAGI. CDR3 length: 14 residues. The germline V and J ends were trimmed by 0 bases and 3 bases, with 9 bases remaining between them. CDR3 coding DNA: TGTGCCAGCAGTTACTCGGACGGACGCTACGAGCAGTACTTC. Translation: CASSYSDGRYEQYF.

The V gene is TRBV6-2 or TRBV6-3, the J gene TRBJ1-1; no definite D call. Germline CDR1 MNHEY, CDR2 SVGEGT. This CDR3 has 12 amino acids. V lost 8 bases and J lost 4, with 11 bases in between. CDR3 amino acids: CASRRIGTEAFF. CDR3 nucleotides: TGTGCCAGCCGGCGAATCGGCACTGAAGCTTTCTTT.

This clonotype was seen many times. The chain uses TRBV7-9 and TRBJ1-2; D is perhaps TRBD1 (5 bases). CDR3 length equals 15 residues. The V end was cut by 2 bases, the J end by 3 bases, with 13 bases between. Germline assignment: CDR1 SEHNR and CDR2 FQNEAQ (reference sequence). The CDR3 DNA follows: TGTGCCAGCAGCTTATCCCGCGGGGGTGACTATGGCTACACCTTC. It is translated as CASSLSRGGDYGYTF.

This clonotype was observed at least ten times. The rearrangement joins TRBV2 to TRBJ2-2; D ambiguous. This CDR3 is 14 amino acids long. The V end lost 7 bases, the J end lost 3 bases, and 12 bases lay between the germline ends. Germline lookup yields CDR1 SNHLY and CDR2 FYNNEI. CDR3 amino acids: CASNQDRYTGELFF. The CDR3 region has the DNA TGTGCCAGCAATCAAGACCGGTACACCGGGGAGCTGTTTTTT.

The chain is built from TRBV11-2 and TRBJ2-7; 8 nucleotides agree with TRBD2. This CDR3 contains 14 residues. Germline CDR1 is SGHAT and CDR2 is FQNNGV. Unmatched junction bases numbered 7, after V lost 5 bases and J lost 4 bases. The CDR3 nucleotides are TGTGCCAGCAGCCCCCTACGGGGGGGGTACGAGCAGTACTTC. This codes for CASSPLRGGYEQYF.

This clonotype was detected ten times or more. The chain uses TRBV28 and TRBJ2-7; TRBD2 might be the D (6 bases). The germline CDR1 and CDR2 sequences are MDHEN and SYDVKM. The CDR3 extends over 15 amino acids. V was pared by 6 bases and J by 5 bases, with 20 bases between. CDR3 coding DNA: TGTGCCAGCAGGAAATCAGCGGGCCGACCCAACGAGCAGTACTTC. Its protein product is CASRKSAGRPNEQYF.

This clonotype was counted a few times. The gene calls are TRBV5-1 and TRBJ2-5, with 15 positions matching TRBD2. Trimming removed 4 bases from V and 5 bases from J; junction bases left unmatched: 15. The germline CDR1 and CDR2 sequences are SGHRS and YFSETQ. The CDR3 has 19 residues. DNA of the CDR3: TGCGCCAGCAGCATCGGGACTAGCGGGAGGACCCCTCTACGGGAGACCCAGTACTTC. The encoded protein is CASSIGTSGRTPLRETQYF.

This clonotype has ten or more counts. CDR3 in amino acids: CASSLDSNLNTEAFF. In nucleotides, the CDR3 is TGTGCCAGCAGCTTAGACAGCAATCTGAACACTGAAGCTTTCTTT. The chain has TRBV7-3 and TRBJ1-1; tentative D call: TRBD1 (5 bases). CDR3 size: 15 residues. Germline V gives CDR1 SGHTA, CDR2 FQGTGA. With 2 bases removed from V and 0 bases from J, the gap between germline ends came to 10 bases.

A few counts support this clonotype. The J gene is TRBJ2-2, the V gene TRBV15; D is perhaps TRBD1 (6 bases). CDR1 LNHNV and CDR2 YYDKDF come from the germline V gene (reference sequence). Trimming left V 1 base short and J 2 bases short, with 11 bases between. The CDR3 has 16 amino acids. The CDR3 here is CATSRATGRNTGELFF. DNA of the CDR3: TGTGCCACCAGCAGAGCAACAGGGCGTAACACCGGGGAGCTGTTTTTT.

This clonotype was seen ten or more times. CDR3 DNA: TGTGCCACCAGTGCCACAGGGAATGGCTACACCTTC. Translating gives CATSATGNGYTF. This chain links TRBV24-1 with TRBJ1-2, with TRBD1 as a possible D gene (6 bases). Germline-derived CDR1 and CDR2 are KGHDR and SFDVKD. CDR3 length equals 12 residues. The germline V and J ends were trimmed by 5 bases and 6 bases, with 9 bases remaining between them.

This rearrangement joins TRBV30 to TRBJ2-7; TRBD2 matches 7 bases. After removal of 4 bases from V and 2 bases from J, the junction contained 2 bases not matched to a gene. The germline CDR1 and CDR2 sequences are GTSNPN and SVGIG (reference sequence). The CDR3 loop spans 12 amino acids. CDR3 nucleotides: TGTGCCTGGAAGGGAGGGCCCTACGAGCAGTACTTC. Residues: CAWKGGPYEQYF.

This clonotype has a count of ten or more. V and J are TRBV6-1 and TRBJ2-7; 12 positions agree with TRBD2. Per the germline V gene, CDR1 is MNHNS and CDR2 is SASEGT. V dropped 7 bases and J dropped 4; count of bases not matched to a gene: 5. This CDR3 spans 14 amino acids. The CDR3 bases are TGTGCCAGCAATCTAGCGGGAGGGAAATACGAGCAGTACTTC. It specifies CASNLAGGKYEQYF.

This rearrangement joins TRBV27 to TRBJ2-5, with D unresolved. The V gene lost 4 bases and the J gene lost 5 bases, with 11 bases spanning the gap. In germline, CDR1 is MNHEY, CDR2 SMNVEV (reference sequence). The CDR3 loop spans 13 amino acids. CDR3 nucleotides: TGTGCCAGCAGTTACTCGTACGTGGAGACCCAGTACTTC. Its translation is CASSYSYVETQYF.

The chain employs TRBV6-2 or TRBV6-3 and TRBJ2-4; 7 bases map to TRBD1. With V trimmed by 8 bases and J by 1 base, 8 bases remained unmatched. The CDR3 is 15 amino acids. Germline loops: CDR1 MNHEY, CDR2 SVGEGT. Here the CDR3 DNA reads TGTGCCAGCGTTCCACAGGGGATGGCCAAAAACATTCAGTACTTC. Amino acids: CASVPQGMAKNIQYF.

This clonotype was seen many times. This sequence joins TRBV19 and TRBJ1-3; TRBD1 matches at 8 bases. This CDR3 has 15 residues. Trimming cost V 2 bases and J 3 bases; bases outside gene matches: 3. CDR1 and CDR2 from the germline V gene are LNHDA and SQIVND (reference sequence). The DNA for the CDR3 is TGTGCCAGTAGTATATCAGGGGGCGTTGGAAACACCATATATTTT. It encodes CASSISGGVGNTIYF.

This clonotype has a count of ten or more. This chain links TRBV18 with TRBJ1-1; the D gene is possibly TRBD1 (6 bases). The V and J ends lost 2 bases and 4 bases respectively, with 14 bases between them. The CDR3 is 15 amino acids. Per germline, CDR1 KGHSH and CDR2 LQKENI. The CDR3 bases are TGTGCCAGCTCACCAAAGGGGGGCGGTTTCACTGAAGCTTTCTTT. It is translated as CASSPKGGGFTEAFF.

This sequence joins TRBV24-1 and TRBJ2-7, with 8 bases fitting TRBD2. This CDR3 comprises 15 residues. CDR1 and CDR2 (germline): KGHDR, SFDVKD. V lost 3 bases to trimming and J lost 3 bases; unmatched junction nucleotides: 6. The CDR3 sequence: CATSDGTRGRYEQYF. Written as DNA, the CDR3 is TGTGCCACCAGTGATGGGACTAGGGGCCGCTACGAGCAGTACTTC.

This clonotype was counted ten times or more. This chain links TRBV6-2 or TRBV6-3 with TRBJ1-1; D perhaps matches TRBD1 (6 bases). The germline CDR1 and CDR2 sequences are MNHEY and SVGEGT. V lost 6 bases to trimming and J lost 5 bases, with 16 bases between them. This CDR3 spans 14 amino acids. The CDR3 DNA sequence: TGTGCCAGCAGCACAAGGGGGGCGCGGACTGAAGCTTTCTTT. It specifies CASSTRGARTEAFF.